This T cell receptor (beta chain) emerged from a study of T cells in Graves' hyperthyroidism and ophthalmopathy. Study at large: At initial diagnosis, before any treatment had begun, peripheral blood was obtained.

RNA transcripts yielded amplified TCR beta CDR3 regions. With the HTBI primer set, the TCR CDR3 went through a first round of RT-PCR. One entry per CDR3 protein, called by TCRdb with MiXCR from the multiplex PCR reads. Of 500,000 to 600,000 distinct CDR3 sequences in the sample, approximately 15% were seen once. Sequenced: blood. The sequence derives from a woman under 30 with Graves' hyperthyroidism.

The CDR3: CASSLEGFAYEQYF. The CDR3, as DNA: TGCGCCAGCAGCTTGGAAGGTTTCGCCTACGAGCAGTACTTC. This rearrangement joins TRBV5-1 to TRBJ2-7; unclear D gene. CDR1 is SGHRS and CDR2 is YFSETQ in the germline V gene. V lost 0 bases and J 2 bases, leaving 9 bases between the germline ends. This CDR3 is built from 14 residues.